These 8 T cell receptor beta chains were sequenced from one sample in a study of T cell responses to AZD1222 COVID-19 vaccine. The data were produced by immunoSEQ multiplex PCR, yet TCRdb's version contains in-frame clones alone and is incomplete. The sample shows about 140,000 clones, roughly nine tenths of them seen only once. The material was peripheral blood, obtained on day 0 of AZD1222 vaccination. The receptors stem from an adult in good health.

The gene calls are TRBV6-5 and TRBJ1-5; the match to TRBD1 covers 7 bases. The CDR3 is 14 amino acids. Germline trimming cut 6 bases from V and 2 bases from J; bases unmatched to any gene: 4. Germline CDR1 MNHEY, CDR2 SVGAGI. In DNA, the CDR3 is TGTGCCAGCAGGTCGACAGGGCGCAATCAGCCCCAGCATTTT. It is translated as CASRSTGRNQPQHF.

The rearrangement uses TRBV3-1 (or the pseudogene TRBV3-2) and TRBJ2-5; 10 bases fit TRBD2. This CDR3 spans 16 amino acids. V gave up 1 base and J gave up 5 bases; unmatched junction bases: 7. CDR1 LGHDT and CDR2 YNNKEL come from the germline V gene (reference sequence). The DNA of the CDR3 is TGTGCCAGCAGCCAAGCACTAGCGGGATATTGGGAGACCCAGTACTTC. It codes for CASSQALAGYWETQYF.

The rearrangement joins TRBV7-3 to TRBJ1-1, with D possibly being TRBD1 (5 bases). V lost 5 bases and J 0 bases, leaving 13 bases between the germline ends. The CDR3 has 15 amino acids. In germline, CDR1 is SGHTA, CDR2 FQGTGA. The DNA of the CDR3 is TGTGCCAGCAGCCCCGGGGGATTCATGAACACTGAAGCTTTCTTT. It translates to CASSPGGFMNTEAFF.

V usage is TRBV2 and J usage is TRBJ1-1; D is ambiguous. The CDR3 consists of 20 residues. Germline V gives CDR1 SNHLY, CDR2 FYNNEI. The V and J ends lost 7 bases and 3 bases respectively, with 33 bases between them. CDR3 region: CASTTRDNERLSYDHTEAFF. The DNA of the CDR3 is TGTGCCAGCACCACGAGGGATAATGAAAGGTTGAGTTACGACCACACTGAAGCTTTCTTT.

This chain joins TRBV27 and TRBJ1-4; D is perhaps TRBD1 (5 bases). Germline V gene sequence: CDR1 MNHEY, CDR2 SMNVEV (reference sequence). The CDR3 loop spans 15 amino acids. V dropped 3 bases and J dropped 0 bases, with 8 bases sitting between them. The CDR3, as DNA: TGTGCCAGCAGTTTCGGGGACCCAACTAATGAAAAACTGTTTTTT. This codes for CASSFGDPTNEKLFF. The entire variable domain, with the rest obtained from reference TRBV27 and TRBJ1-4, is as follows: EAQVTQNPRYLITVTGKKLTVTCSQNMNHEYMSWYRQDPGLGLRQIYYSMNVEVTDKGDVPEGYKVSRKEKRNFPLILESPSPNQTSLYFCASSFGDPTNEKLFFGSGTQLSVL.

CDR3 sequence: CASSLKGFGKNIQYF. The CDR3 DNA sequence: TGTGCCAGCAGCTTGAAGGGGTTTGGCAAAAACATTCAGTACTTC. This chain links TRBV5-6 with TRBJ2-4; weak D call: TRBD1 (5 bases). Germline CDR1 SGHDT, CDR2 YYEEEE. This CDR3 contains 15 residues. V lost 1 base and J 3 bases, leaving 11 bases between the germline ends.

The chain combines TRBV13 with TRBJ2-1; D is unclear. With 5 bases removed from V and 10 bases from J, the gap between germline ends came to 18 bases. From germline, CDR1 is PRHDT and CDR2 FYEKMQ (reference sequence). The CDR3 loop spans 14 amino acids. CDR3 residues: CASSPLSSIGEQFF. The CDR3 DNA reads as TGTGCCAGCAGCCCATTATCCTCCATTGGGGAGCAGTTCTTC.

This clone was counted once. V gene TRBV21-1 combines with J gene TRBJ2-3; TRBD1 is taken as the D call from the table, unchecked against the DNA. TRBV21-1 counts as a pseudogene. There are 13 residues in the CDR3. Written as DNA, the CDR3 is TGTGCCAGCAGCATAGGTTGCGGGACAGGGAGGTATTTT. Translating it yields CASSIGCGTGRYF.